Listed below are T cell receptor beta chains from one sample, sequenced in a study of blood T cell repertoires in COVID-19. Sequenced by immunoSEQ multiplex PCR; TCRdb stores in-frame clones only, minus some. This table holds more than 90,000 clones, 77% found once. The material sequenced was peripheral blood. The receptors were gathered from a woman aged 80 or older with acute or convalescent COVID-19. Each CDR3 is given with its conserved first and last residue. The D gene is left open where the match is weak. Clone size, where shown, is once, few, many, or a class for clones that have expanded.

v_call: TRBV15
d_call: NA
clone_size: NA
cdr3_length: 14
j_call: TRBJ1-2
cdr3_aa: CATSRGGGGYGYTF
cdr3_nt: TGTGCCACCAGCAGAGGGGGGGGTGGCTATGGCTACACCTTC

v_call: TRBV5-5
d_call: NA
clone_size: few
cdr3_length: 13
j_call: TRBJ1-1
cdr3_aa: CASSYVMNTEAFF
cdr3_nt: TGTGCCAGCAGCTATGTTATGAACACTGAAGCTTTCTTT

v_call: TRBV6-5
d_call: NA
clone_size: NA
cdr3_length: 14
j_call: TRBJ1-6
cdr3_aa: CASSRTVTNSPLHF
cdr3_nt: TGTGCCAGCAGCCGGACAGTGACAAATTCACCCCTCCACTTT

v_call: TRBV29-1
d_call: TRBD1
clone_size: once
cdr3_length: 13
j_call: TRBJ1-2
cdr3_aa: CSSSTGQDYGYTF
cdr3_nt: TGCAGTAGTTCGACAGGGCAGGATTATGGCTACACCTTC

v_call: TRBV3-1/TRBV3-2
d_call: NA
clone_size: NA
cdr3_length: 16
j_call: TRBJ1-2
cdr3_aa: CASSQDRIRRIYGYTF
cdr3_nt: TGTGCCAGCAGCCAAGACAGAATCCGCAGGATCTATGGCTACACCTTC

v_call: TRBV18
d_call: NA
clone_size: few
cdr3_length: 16
j_call: TRBJ2-5
cdr3_aa: CASSPTGGGGQETQYF
cdr3_nt: TGTGCCAGCTCACCAACAGGCGGGGGCGGGCAAGAGACCCAGTACTTC

v_call: TRBV18
d_call: TRBD1
clone_size: few
cdr3_length: 14
j_call: TRBJ1-2
cdr3_aa: CASSSTGLVYGYTF
cdr3_nt: TGTGCCAGCTCATCGACAGGGTTGGTCTATGGCTACACCTTC

v_call: TRBV19
d_call: NA
clone_size: NA
cdr3_length: 18
j_call: TRBJ1-5
cdr3_aa: CASSIRGRKGYSNQPQHF
cdr3_nt: TGTGCCAGTAGTATAAGGGGCCGCAAGGGGTATAGCAATCAGCCCCAGCATTTT

v_call: TRBV5-1
d_call: TRBD2
clone_size: few
cdr3_length: 16
j_call: TRBJ2-2
cdr3_aa: CASSTTGTSEAGELFF
cdr3_nt: TGCGCCAGCAGCACTACCGGGACTAGCGAGGCCGGGGAGCTGTTTTTT

v_call: TRBV9
d_call: TRBD1
clone_size: NA
cdr3_length: 14
j_call: TRBJ1-5
cdr3_aa: CASSVQGADQPQHF
cdr3_nt: TGTGCCAGCAGCGTGCAGGGGGCGGATCAGCCCCAGCATTTT

v_call: TRBV7-6
d_call: NA
clone_size: NA
cdr3_length: 15
j_call: TRBJ1-2
cdr3_aa: CASSDRARGFYGYTF
cdr3_nt: TGTGCCAGCAGCGACCGGGCTAGGGGTTTCTATGGCTACACCTTC

v_call: TRBV30
d_call: NA
clone_size: NA
cdr3_length: 14
j_call: TRBJ1-3
cdr3_aa: CAWRSGGGRNTIYF
cdr3_nt: TGTGCCTGGAGATCCGGGGGAGGAAGAAACACCATATATTTT

v_call: TRBV6-5
d_call: TRBD2
clone_size: NA
cdr3_length: 15
j_call: TRBJ2-1
cdr3_aa: CASRLAASSYNEQFF
cdr3_nt: TGTGCCAGCAGGCTAGCGGCCAGCTCCTACAATGAGCAGTTCTTC

v_call: TRBV4-1
d_call: NA
clone_size: NA
cdr3_length: 16
j_call: TRBJ1-1
cdr3_aa: CASSPLPGNGNTEAFF
cdr3_nt: TGCGCCAGCAGCCCCCTTCCCGGGAATGGGAACACTGAAGCTTTCTTT

v_call: TRBV6-2/TRBV6-3
d_call: NA
clone_size: few
cdr3_length: 15
j_call: TRBJ2-3
cdr3_aa: CASTPRGGAGDTQYF
cdr3_nt: TGTGCCAGCACCCCCCGGGGAGGTGCGGGAGATACGCAGTATTTT

v_call: TRBV5-5
d_call: NA
clone_size: few
cdr3_length: 17
j_call: TRBJ1-5
cdr3_aa: CASSYAGGGGRNQPQHF
cdr3_nt: TGTGCCAGCAGTTATGCTGGGGGAGGGGGTCGCAATCAGCCCCAGCATTTT

v_call: TRBV7-3
d_call: TRBD2
clone_size: NA
cdr3_length: 14
j_call: TRBJ2-7
cdr3_aa: CASSLSGGAHEQYF
cdr3_nt: TGTGCCAGCAGCTTAAGCGGGGGGGCCCACGAGCAGTACTTC

v_call: TRBV18
d_call: TRBD1
clone_size: few
cdr3_length: 15
j_call: TRBJ2-2
cdr3_aa: CASSAGTARTGELFF
cdr3_nt: TGTGCCAGCTCAGCCGGGACAGCGCGCACCGGGGAGCTGTTTTTT

v_call: TRBV29-1
d_call: NA
clone_size: NA
cdr3_length: 15
j_call: TRBJ1-1
cdr3_aa: CSAEGGMDLNTEAFF
cdr3_nt: TGCAGCGCTGAAGGTGGGATGGACTTGAACACTGAAGCTTTCTTT

v_call: TRBV6-2/TRBV6-3
d_call: TRBD2
clone_size: once
cdr3_length: 15
j_call: TRBJ2-3
cdr3_aa: CASSDTSGRVDTQYF
cdr3_nt: TGTGCCAGCAGCGATACTAGCGGGAGGGTAGATACGCAGTATTTT

v_call: TRBV5-6
d_call: TRBD1
clone_size: NA
cdr3_length: 14
j_call: TRBJ1-3
cdr3_aa: CASSRQGAGNTIYF
cdr3_nt: TGTGCCAGCAGCCGACAGGGGGCTGGAAACACCATATATTTT

v_call: TRBV5-5
d_call: TRBD1
clone_size: NA
cdr3_length: 16
j_call: TRBJ1-2
cdr3_aa: CASSSLTWDDRGDYTF
cdr3_nt: TGTGCCAGCAGCTCCCTTACATGGGATGACAGGGGAGACTACACCTTC

v_call: TRBV6-4
d_call: TRBD1
clone_size: NA
cdr3_length: 14
j_call: TRBJ1-4
cdr3_aa: CASRFRDRDEKLFF
cdr3_nt: TGTGCCAGCAGATTCCGGGACAGGGATGAAAAACTGTTTTTT

v_call: TRBV10-3
d_call: NA
clone_size: NA
cdr3_length: 13
j_call: TRBJ2-5
cdr3_aa: CAIKGGGLETQYF
cdr3_nt: TGTGCCATCAAGGGGGGGGGCTTAGAGACCCAGTACTTC

v_call: TRBV7-3
d_call: TRBD1
clone_size: NA
cdr3_length: 16
j_call: TRBJ1-2
cdr3_aa: CASSIDRDRGIYGYTF
cdr3_nt: TGTGCCAGCAGCATTGACCGGGACAGGGGGATCTATGGCTACACCTTC

v_call: TRBV11-2
d_call: TRBD1
clone_size: NA
cdr3_length: 15
j_call: TRBJ1-2
cdr3_aa: CASSRPGQGFRGYTF
cdr3_nt: TGTGCCAGCAGCCGACCGGGACAGGGATTCCGTGGCTACACCTTC

v_call: TRBV7-2
d_call: NA
clone_size: few
cdr3_length: 14
j_call: TRBJ2-4
cdr3_aa: CASREGVAKNIQYF
cdr3_nt: TGTGCCAGCAGGGAGGGAGTAGCCAAAAACATTCAGTACTTC

v_call: TRBV9
d_call: TRBD1
clone_size: NA
cdr3_length: 14
j_call: TRBJ1-1
cdr3_aa: CASSVTGVNTEAFF
cdr3_nt: TGTGCCAGCAGCGTGACAGGGGTAAACACTGAAGCTTTCTTT

v_call: TRBV7-9
d_call: TRBD2
clone_size: NA
cdr3_length: 18
j_call: TRBJ2-1
cdr3_aa: CASSLASSLSGGVGEQFF
cdr3_nt: TGTGCCAGCAGCTTAGCGAGTAGTTTAAGCGGGGGGGTAGGTGAGCAGTTCTTC

v_call: TRBV5-5
d_call: TRBD1
clone_size: NA
cdr3_length: 13
j_call: TRBJ1-1
cdr3_aa: CASSWDRVTEAFF
cdr3_nt: TGTGCCAGCAGTTGGGACAGGGTCACTGAAGCTTTCTTT

v_call: TRBV11-2
d_call: NA
clone_size: NA
cdr3_length: 15
j_call: TRBJ1-5
cdr3_aa: CASSLGGNSNQPQHF
cdr3_nt: TGTGCCAGCAGCTTAGGAGGGAATAGCAATCAGCCCCAGCATTTT

v_call: TRBV5-1
d_call: NA
clone_size: NA
cdr3_length: 15
j_call: TRBJ1-1
cdr3_aa: CASRQTGYMNTEAFF
cdr3_nt: TGCGCCAGCAGGCAAACGGGTTACATGAACACTGAAGCTTTCTTT

v_call: TRBV7-9
d_call: NA
clone_size: NA
cdr3_length: 15
j_call: TRBJ1-4
cdr3_aa: CASSLVQGGSEKLFF
cdr3_nt: TGTGCCAGCAGCTTAGTCCAGGGCGGAAGTGAAAAACTGTTTTTT

v_call: TRBV6-5
d_call: TRBD1
clone_size: NA
cdr3_length: 14
j_call: TRBJ2-1
cdr3_aa: CASSLRGTANEQFF
cdr3_nt: TGTGCCAGCAGTCTAAGGGGGACAGCTAATGAGCAGTTCTTC

v_call: TRBV5-1
d_call: TRBD2
clone_size: NA
cdr3_length: 16
j_call: TRBJ2-1
cdr3_aa: CASSMTSGAPYNEQFF
cdr3_nt: TGCGCCAGCAGCATGACAAGCGGGGCACCGTACAATGAGCAGTTCTTC

v_call: TRBV5-1
d_call: TRBD2
clone_size: NA
cdr3_length: 15
j_call: TRBJ2-7
cdr3_aa: CASSILLAGVDEQYF
cdr3_nt: TGCGCCAGCAGCATCCTACTAGCGGGAGTGGACGAGCAGTACTTC

v_call: TRBV5-4
d_call: TRBD1
clone_size: once
cdr3_length: 16
j_call: TRBJ1-2
cdr3_aa: CASSSGTGGPNYGYTF
cdr3_nt: TGTGCCAGCAGCTCCGGGACAGGGGGCCCTAACTATGGCTACACCTTC

v_call: TRBV3-1/TRBV3-2
d_call: NA
clone_size: NA
cdr3_length: 15
j_call: TRBJ2-5
cdr3_aa: CASSQREGGFGTQYF
cdr3_nt: TGTGCCAGCAGCCAACGCGAGGGAGGATTTGGGACCCAGTACTTC

v_call: TRBV29-1
d_call: TRBD1
clone_size: NA
cdr3_length: 14
j_call: TRBJ2-7
cdr3_aa: CSVEWDRGSYEQYF
cdr3_nt: TGCAGCGTTGAATGGGACAGGGGGTCCTACGAGCAGTACTTC

v_call: TRBV2
d_call: TRBD2
clone_size: NA
cdr3_length: 14
j_call: TRBJ2-3
cdr3_aa: CASSPGTRTDTQYF
cdr3_nt: TGTGCCAGCAGTCCAGGGACTAGAACAGATACGCAGTATTTT

v_call: TRBV4-2
d_call: NA
clone_size: NA
cdr3_length: 14
j_call: TRBJ2-1
cdr3_aa: CASSQVSGYNEQFF
cdr3_nt: TGTGCCAGCAGCCAAGTATCAGGATACAATGAGCAGTTCTTC

v_call: TRBV5-1
d_call: TRBD1
clone_size: NA
cdr3_length: 15
j_call: TRBJ1-5
cdr3_aa: CASSPQGGGNQPQHF
cdr3_nt: TGCGCCAGCAGTCCCCAGGGGGGTGGCAATCAGCCCCAGCATTTT

v_call: TRBV3-1/TRBV3-2
d_call: TRBD2
clone_size: NA
cdr3_length: 16
j_call: TRBJ2-1
cdr3_aa: CASSQAPSGGYNEQFF
cdr3_nt: TGTGCCAGCAGCCAAGCCCCCAGCGGGGGTTACAATGAGCAGTTCTTC

v_call: TRBV5-1
d_call: TRBD1
clone_size: NA
cdr3_length: 14
j_call: TRBJ2-7
cdr3_aa: CASSEGTGGDEQYF
cdr3_nt: TGCGCCAGCAGCGAGGGGACAGGGGGTGACGAGCAGTACTTC

v_call: TRBV7-2
d_call: NA
clone_size: NA
cdr3_length: 13
j_call: TRBJ2-1
cdr3_aa: CATGQGNNNEQFF
cdr3_nt: TGTGCCACAGGCCAGGGGAATAACAATGAGCAGTTCTTC

v_call: TRBV25-1
d_call: TRBD1
clone_size: NA
cdr3_length: 18
j_call: TRBJ2-1
cdr3_aa: CASSVVWGGQGVGNEQFF
cdr3_nt: TGTGCCAGCAGTGTAGTTTGGGGGGGACAGGGAGTCGGCAATGAGCAGTTCTTC

v_call: TRBV7-9
d_call: NA
clone_size: NA
cdr3_length: 13
j_call: TRBJ2-7
cdr3_aa: CASSSNRPYEQYF
cdr3_nt: TGTGCCAGCAGCTCTAACAGACCCTACGAGCAGTACTTC

v_call: TRBV9
d_call: TRBD1
clone_size: NA
cdr3_length: 15
j_call: TRBJ1-6
cdr3_aa: CASSVRDSPDSPLHF
cdr3_nt: TGTGCCAGCAGCGTAAGGGACAGCCCCGATTCACCCCTCCACTTT

v_call: TRBV24-1
d_call: NA
clone_size: few
cdr3_length: 13
j_call: TRBJ2-3
cdr3_aa: CATGPGVADTQYF
cdr3_nt: TGTGCCACCGGGCCAGGCGTGGCAGATACGCAGTATTTT

v_call: TRBV3-1/TRBV3-2
d_call: NA
clone_size: NA
cdr3_length: 13
j_call: TRBJ2-7
cdr3_aa: CASQEWGGTEQYF
cdr3_nt: TGTGCCAGCCAAGAATGGGGGGGCACCGAGCAGTACTTC

v_call: TRBV5-1
d_call: NA
clone_size: NA
cdr3_length: 16
j_call: TRBJ1-5
cdr3_aa: CASRSLEQISNQPQHF
cdr3_nt: TGCGCCAGTCGAAGCTTGGAGCAGATTAGCAATCAGCCCCAGCATTTT

v_call: TRBV5-1
d_call: NA
clone_size: NA
cdr3_length: 14
j_call: TRBJ1-1
cdr3_aa: CASSLAGRNTEAFF
cdr3_nt: TGCGCCAGCAGCTTGGCTGGTAGGAACACTGAAGCTTTCTTT

v_call: TRBV7-2
d_call: NA
clone_size: NA
cdr3_length: 13
j_call: TRBJ2-3
cdr3_aa: CASSYLGGDTQYF
cdr3_nt: TGTGCCAGCAGCTATTTAGGAGGAGATACGCAGTATTTT

v_call: TRBV6-6
d_call: NA
clone_size: NA
cdr3_length: 9
j_call: TRBJ1-1
cdr3_aa: CATSTEAFF
cdr3_nt: TGTGCCACTTCTACTGAAGCTTTCTTT

v_call: TRBV30
d_call: NA
clone_size: NA
cdr3_length: 12
j_call: TRBJ2-1
cdr3_aa: CAWSVSWSEQFF
cdr3_nt: TGTGCCTGGAGTGTATCATGGAGTGAGCAGTTCTTC